Presented here are 18 T cell receptor delta chains from one specimen sequenced in a study of fetal and pediatric gammadelta thymocytes. TCRdb fed the reads into CATT to redo clone calling. This repertoire shows about 1,500 delta-chain clones, around 15% found once; its top ten account for around 6.6%. Sequencing was performed on Vgamma9Vdelta2 gamma-delta T cells from the thymus. Subset denoted: sorted CD3+gammadeltaTCR+Vgamma9+Vdelta2+ thymocytes. These receptors were collected from a child who underwent cardiac surgery and was recorded as healthy.

By share, this clone counts as medium-sized (0.01 to 0.1%). Other DNA sequences from this sample encode an identical CDR3 as well. V gene TRDV2 combines with J gene TRDJ1; 8 bases align to TRDD3. Germline values: CDR1 GEAIGNYY, CDR2 EKD. The CDR3 runs to 19 residues. Trimming cost V 4 bases and J 3 bases; bases outside gene matches: 21. The CDR3 protein is CACENSLVLGASKPDKLIF. The DNA for the CDR3 is TGTGCCTGTGAAAACTCCCTCGTACTGGGGGCCTCAAAGCCCGATAAACTCATCTTT.

With respect to this clone: This likely came from a read error, as a far larger clone is one base away. This chain connects TRDV1 to TRDJ1; TRDD3 matches at 11 bases. Germline V CDR1 and CDR2: TSWWSYY, QGS. J lost 3 bases, V lost 7 bases, and 7 bases had no gene match. The CDR3 has 15 amino acids. The CDR3 is CALVELGDKADKLIF. The CDR3 region has the DNA TGTGCTCTTGTCGAACTGGGGGATAAAGCCGATAAACTCATCTTT.

By proportion, this clone is large (0.1 to 1%). This CDR3 is also generated by other DNA sequences in the sample. The chain is built from TRDV2 and TRDJ1; D is ambiguous. There are 13 residues in the CDR3. V was pared by 1 base and J by 0 bases, with 5 bases between. Germline CDR1 is GEAIGNYY and CDR2 is EKD. CDR3 nucleotides: TGTGCCTGTGACACACCGTACACCGATAAACTCATCTTT. Translating it yields CACDTPYTDKLIF.

As for this clone: Possible read error: a much larger clone is one base away. V usage is TRDV2 and J usage is TRDJ3; TRDD3 matches at 12 bases. The J gene is not listed in TCRdb, so it was assigned here from a DNA match to germline. The germline gives CDR1 GEAIGNYY, CDR2 EKD. The CDR3 extends over 19 amino acids. CDR3 residues: CACDTGLGDTAWDTRQMFF. The CDR3 coding sequence is TGTGCCTGTGACACCGGGCTGGGGGATACGGCCTGGGACACCAGACAGATGTTTTTC.

This chain joins TRDV2 and TRDJ1; TRDD3 aligns across 8 bases. TCRdb records no J gene; here it was assigned by comparing the DNA to germline. The V segment lost 3 bases and the J segment 0 bases; nucleotides outside the gene matches: 14. CDR3 length: 18 amino acids. Per the germline V gene, CDR1 is GEAIGNYY and CDR2 is EKD. The CDR3 is CACDPRLALGDYTDKLIF. The CDR3 DNA reads TGTGCCTGTGACCCCCGATTGGCCCTGGGGGACTACACCGATAAACTCATCTTT.

To note about this clone: A much larger clone lies one base from this, so it may be a read error. V and J are TRDV2 and TRDJ1; weak D call: TRDD3 (6 bases). The J gene was missing in TCRdb and was found by matching the end of the DNA to germline. The CDR3 is 18 amino acids. The V gene lost 1 base and the J gene lost 1 base, with 21 bases spanning the gap. Germline lookup yields CDR1 GEAIGNYY and CDR2 EKD. As DNA, the CDR3 is TGTGCCTGTGACACGAGTGGCTGGGGCCGGCTAGCCACCGATAAACTCATCTTT. Its translation is CACDTSGWGRLATDKLIF.

By its share, this clone is large. The genes are TRDV2 and TRDJ1; 11 bases line up with TRDD3. CDR3 length: 19 residues. CDR1 and CDR2 (germline): GEAIGNYY, EKD. V gave up 0 bases and J gave up 1 base; unmatched junction bases: 12. CDR3: CACDTREIWGIPCTDKLIF. The DNA for the CDR3 is TGTGCCTGTGACACCCGGGAAATCTGGGGGATACCTTGCACCGATAAACTCATCTTT.

The V call is TRDV2, the J call TRDJ3; 11 bases match TRDD3. TCRdb offers no J gene call, so here the DNA was matched to germline to obtain one. The CDR3 runs 22 residues. Germline CDR1 is GEAIGNYY and CDR2 is EKD. V shed 6 bases and J 5 bases; nucleotides not matched to a gene: 23. The CDR3 is CACWERRGVLGDRTRDTRQMFF. In nucleotides, the CDR3 is TGTGCCTGTTGGGAAAGGAGGGGCGTACTGGGGGATAGGACCAGGGACACCCGACAGATGTTTTTC.

This clone rates as medium-sized. This sequence joins TRDV2 and TRDJ1, with 9 bases lining up with TRDD3. CDR3 length: 16 residues. Germline CDR1 and CDR2: GEAIGNYY and EKD. With 3 bases clipped from V and 0 bases from J, the junction kept 7 bases outside the gene matches. The CDR3 sequence: CACDGGLGEYTDKLIF. Written as DNA, the CDR3 is TGTGCCTGTGACGGCGGACTGGGGGAATACACCGATAAACTCATCTTT.

This clone counts as medium-sized. This rearrangement joins TRDV2 to TRDJ3, with 7 bases matching TRDD3. The CDR3 length is 21 residues. Trimming at V came to 6 bases and at J to 6 bases, leaving 25 bases not matched to a gene. Germline loops: CDR1 GEAIGNYY, CDR2 EKD. CDR3 sequence (DNA): TGTGCCTGTTTCCGACGGGAGGATACGGAGAACCGATTTAAGGACACCCGACAGATGTTTTTC. It yields the protein CACFRREDTENRFKDTRQMFF.

This clone is medium-sized in the sample. The rearrangement uses TRDV2 and TRDJ1; 13 nucleotides align to TRDD3. The germline gives CDR1 GEAIGNYY, CDR2 EKD. The V and J ends lost 0 bases and 5 bases, in that order; junction bases with no gene match: 5. The CDR3 extends over 16 amino acids. CDR3 region: CACDTLLGDTKDKLIF. DNA of the CDR3: TGTGCCTGTGACACCCTACTGGGGGATACGAAAGATAAACTCATCTTT.

Relative to its sample, this clone is medium-sized. V usage is TRDV2 and J usage is TRDJ1; D perhaps matches TRDD3 (5 bases). Deletions cut 0 bases from V and 0 bases from J, with 13 bases between. The CDR3 covers 16 residues. The germline gives CDR1 GEAIGNYY, CDR2 EKD. CDR3 nucleotide sequence: TGTGCCTGTGACACCGCAAGGGGACCTTACACCGATAAACTCATCTTT. Translating gives CACDTARGPYTDKLIF.

This clone was found a few times. This chain connects TRDV2 to TRDJ1; tentatively, D is TRDD3 (5 bases). No J segment appears in TCRdb, so it was assigned here by matching the sequence to germline. V dropped 0 bases and J dropped 0 bases, with 16 bases sitting between them. CDR1 GEAIGNYY and CDR2 EKD come from the germline V gene. The CDR3 loop spans 17 amino acids. The CDR3 loop is CACDTRGPDAYTDKLIF. The CDR3 nucleotides read TGTGCCTGTGACACCCGGGGGCCGGACGCCTACACCGATAAACTCATCTTT.

With respect to this clone: This may arise from a read error, as a much more abundant clone is one base away. The same CDR3 also results from other DNA sequences found in this sample. The chain couples TRDV2 to TRDJ3, with D possibly TRDD3 on 5 matching bases. CDR3 length: 17 amino acids. V shed 3 bases and J shed 1 base, with 12 bases lying between them. In germline, CDR1 is GEAIGNYY, CDR2 EKD. DNA of the CDR3: TGTGCCTGTGACGCAGCGGGGGTATCCTGGGACACCCGACAGATGTTTTTC. The encoded protein is CACDAAGVSWDTRQMFF.

Judged by abundance, this clone is large. The V and J genes are TRDV2 and TRDJ1; weak D call: TRDD3 (6 bases). V lost 2 bases to trimming and J lost 6 bases, with 27 bases between them. Per the germline V gene, CDR1 is GEAIGNYY and CDR2 is EKD. CDR3 length equals 18 residues. The CDR3 is CACDKIRVFHERINKLIF. Here the CDR3 DNA reads TGTGCCTGTGACAAGATACGCGTGTTCCACGAACGTATAAATAAACTCATCTTT.

Concerning this clone itself: The sample carries other DNA sequences with the same CDR3. This chain joins TRDV2 and TRDJ1, with TRDD3 matching over 8 bases. With 3 bases clipped from V and 0 bases from J, the junction kept 5 bases outside the gene matches. CDR1 GEAIGNYY and CDR2 EKD come from the germline V gene. There are 15 residues in the CDR3. The CDR3 DNA is TGTGCCTGTGACGCTGGGGGACGGTACACCGATAAACTCATCTTT. Protein sequence: CACDAGGRYTDKLIF.

The sample holds a few counts of this clone. The V gene is TRDV2, the J gene TRDJ1, with D possibly TRDD3 on 5 matching bases. Trimming left V 0 bases short and J 0 bases short, with 10 bases between. Germline V gene data show CDR1 as GEAIGNYY and CDR2 as EKD. The CDR3 has 15 amino acids. The DNA of the CDR3 is TGTGCCTGTGACACCGTCGGGATGCACACCGATAAACTCATCTTT. Protein sequence: CACDTVGMHTDKLIF.

This clone was counted only a few times. V gene assignment gives TRDV2, but the J gene was left uncalled; whether TRDD3, the table's D call, matches the DNA was not checked. Looked up from germline, CDR1 is GEAIGNYY and CDR2 is EKD. The CDR3 loop spans 17 amino acids. The CDR3 protein is CACDTPLTGDIRGRLIF. CDR3 bases: TGTGCCTGTGACACTCCCCTAACGGGGGATATTAGGGGCCGGCTCATCTTT.